In this sample, the clone carrying this T cell receptor (beta chain) turned up a few times. The antigen is not known. The V gene lost 2 bases and the J gene lost 5 bases, with 10 bases spanning the gap. CDR3 length equals 14 residues. From germline, CDR1 is MNHNY and CDR2 SVGAGI (reference sequence). The protocol was immunoSEQ multiplex PCR, while the TCRdb copy is restricted to in-frame clones and leaves out a portion. The sample carries approximately 67,000 clones, about 84% recorded once. The sample is drawn from a study of cytotoxic CD8 clonotypes in ibrutinib-treated CLL. The wider study: Among the patients, approximately ten presented as relapsed/refractory and roughly 15 as treatment-naive; roughly 17 showed unmutated IGHV. The study's findings and limits: Increased clonality at ibrutinib response gave way to a return toward baseline at progression.

The TCR was taken from a human donor with chronic lymphocytic leukemia. V gene TRBV6-6 combines with J gene TRBJ1-5; weak D call: TRBD1 (5 bases). The material was PBMCs, obtained at disease progression, from a patient treated with ibrutinib. For the CDR3, the DNA is TGTGCCAGCAGTTACAGAAGGGGCGATCAGCCCCAGCATTTT. It codes for CASSYRRGDQPQHF.